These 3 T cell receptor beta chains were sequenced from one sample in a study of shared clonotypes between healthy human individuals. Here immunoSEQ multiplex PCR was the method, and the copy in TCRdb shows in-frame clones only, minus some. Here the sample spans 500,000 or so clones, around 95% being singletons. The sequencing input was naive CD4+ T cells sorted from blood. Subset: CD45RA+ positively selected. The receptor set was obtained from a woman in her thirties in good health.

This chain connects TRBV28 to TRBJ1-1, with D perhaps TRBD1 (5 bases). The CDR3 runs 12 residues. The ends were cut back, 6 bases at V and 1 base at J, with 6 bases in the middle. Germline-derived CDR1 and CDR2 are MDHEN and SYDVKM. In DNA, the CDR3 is TGTGCCAGCAGAGACAGGAACACTGAAGCTTTCTTT. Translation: CASRDRNTEAFF.

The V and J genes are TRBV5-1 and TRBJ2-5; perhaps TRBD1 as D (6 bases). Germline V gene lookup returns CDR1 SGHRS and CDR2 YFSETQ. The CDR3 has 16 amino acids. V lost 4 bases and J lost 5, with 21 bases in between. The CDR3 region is CASSGGQSQKTETQYF. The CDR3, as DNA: TGCGCCAGCAGCGGCGGACAGTCGCAGAAAACGGAGACCCAGTACTTC.

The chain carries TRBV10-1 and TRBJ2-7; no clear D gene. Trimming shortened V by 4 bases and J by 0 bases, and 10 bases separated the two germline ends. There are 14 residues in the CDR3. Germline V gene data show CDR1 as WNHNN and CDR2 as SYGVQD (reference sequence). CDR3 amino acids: CASSVDLNSYEQYF. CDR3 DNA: TGCGCCAGCAGTGTGGACCTAAACTCCTACGAGCAGTACTTC.